This T cell receptor (beta chain) was observed in a study of blood T cell repertoires in COVID-19. V shed 4 bases and J 2 bases; nucleotides not matched to a gene: 4. The CDR3 is 15 residues long. The germline gives CDR1 LNHDA, CDR2 SQIVND (reference sequence). This clone was detected once. Assay used: immunoSEQ multiplex PCR; TCRdb lists only in-frame clones, some missing. The sample yields fewer than 700,000 clones, roughly 89% seen once. This TCR came from a woman aged 45-65 years with COVID-19, enrolled during active disease. The gene calls are TRBV19 and TRBJ2-1, with 8 positions matching TRBD1. The sample taken for sequencing was peripheral blood. The CDR3 here is CASSRTGRTYNEQFF. CDR3 nucleotide sequence: TGTGCCAGTAGTAGGACAGGGCGGACCTACAATGAGCAGTTCTTC.